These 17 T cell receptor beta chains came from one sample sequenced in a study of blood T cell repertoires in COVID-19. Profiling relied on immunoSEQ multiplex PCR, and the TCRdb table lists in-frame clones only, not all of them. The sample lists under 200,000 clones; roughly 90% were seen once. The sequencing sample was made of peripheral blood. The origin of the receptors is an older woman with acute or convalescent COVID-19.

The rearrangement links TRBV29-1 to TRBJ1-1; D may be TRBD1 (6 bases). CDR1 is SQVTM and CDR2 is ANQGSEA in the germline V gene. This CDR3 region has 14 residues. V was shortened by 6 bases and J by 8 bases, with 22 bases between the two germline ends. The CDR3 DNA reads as TGCAGCGTCTACACCCCTTATGGCGGGGGCGAAGCTTTCTTT. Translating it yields CSVYTPYGGGEAFF. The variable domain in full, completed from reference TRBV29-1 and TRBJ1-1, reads SAVISQKPSRDICQRGTSLTIQCQVDSQVTMMFWYRQQPGQSLTLIATANQGSEATYESGFVIDKFPISRPNLTFSTLTVSNMSPEDSSIYLCSVYTPYGGGEAFFGQGTRLTVV.

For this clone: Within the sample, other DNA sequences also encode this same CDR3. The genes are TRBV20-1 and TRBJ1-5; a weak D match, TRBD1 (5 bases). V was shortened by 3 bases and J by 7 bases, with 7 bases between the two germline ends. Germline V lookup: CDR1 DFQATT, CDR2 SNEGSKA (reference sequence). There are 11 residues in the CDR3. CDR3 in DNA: TGCAGTGCTAGCGGGGGACAGCCCCAGCATTTT. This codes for CSASGGQPQHF.

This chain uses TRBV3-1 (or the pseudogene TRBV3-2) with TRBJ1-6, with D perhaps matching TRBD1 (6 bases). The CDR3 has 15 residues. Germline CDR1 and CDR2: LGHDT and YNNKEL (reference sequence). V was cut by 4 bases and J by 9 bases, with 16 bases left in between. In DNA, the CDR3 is TGTGCCAGCAGCCGGGGAGGGGGGGGAGCTTCACCCCTCCACTTT. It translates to CASSRGGGGASPLHF.

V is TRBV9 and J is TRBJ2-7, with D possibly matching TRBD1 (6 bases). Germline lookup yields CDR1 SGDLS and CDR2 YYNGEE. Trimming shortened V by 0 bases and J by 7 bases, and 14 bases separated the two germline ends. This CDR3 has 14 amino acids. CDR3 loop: CASSVGPQGREQYF. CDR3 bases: TGTGCCAGCAGCGTAGGGCCACAGGGTCGGGAGCAGTACTTC.

In DNA, the CDR3 is TGTGCCAGCAGCCCTCTCGGACAGGGCAGGACCGGGGAGCTGTTTTTT. Its translation: CASSPLGQGRTGELFF. The chain carries TRBV6-2 or TRBV6-3 and TRBJ2-2, with 8 bases fitting TRBD1. Germline trimming cut 6 bases from V and 5 bases from J; bases unmatched to any gene: 11. CDR3 size: 16 residues. Germline V CDR1 and CDR2: MNHEY, SVGEGT.

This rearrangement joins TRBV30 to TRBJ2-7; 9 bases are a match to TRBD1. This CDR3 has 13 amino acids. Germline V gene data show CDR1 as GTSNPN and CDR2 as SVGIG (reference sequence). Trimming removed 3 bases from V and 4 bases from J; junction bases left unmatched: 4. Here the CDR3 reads CAWRVQGAYEQYF. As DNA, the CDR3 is TGTGCCTGGAGGGTACAGGGGGCTTACGAGCAGTACTTC.

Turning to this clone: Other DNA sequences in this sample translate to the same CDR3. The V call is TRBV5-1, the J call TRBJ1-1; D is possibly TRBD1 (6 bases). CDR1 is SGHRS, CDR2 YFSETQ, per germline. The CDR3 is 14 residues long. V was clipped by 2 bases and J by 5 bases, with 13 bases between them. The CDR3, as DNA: TGCGCCAGCAGCTTTCAGGGGTCAGGTACTGAAGCTTTCTTT. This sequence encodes CASSFQGSGTEAFF.

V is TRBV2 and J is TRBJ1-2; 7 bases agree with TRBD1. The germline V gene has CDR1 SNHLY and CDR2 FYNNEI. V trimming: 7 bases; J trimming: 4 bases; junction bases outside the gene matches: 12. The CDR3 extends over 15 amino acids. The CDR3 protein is CASTNDRASRYGYTF. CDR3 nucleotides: TGTGCCAGCACTAACGACAGGGCCAGCCGCTATGGCTACACCTTC.

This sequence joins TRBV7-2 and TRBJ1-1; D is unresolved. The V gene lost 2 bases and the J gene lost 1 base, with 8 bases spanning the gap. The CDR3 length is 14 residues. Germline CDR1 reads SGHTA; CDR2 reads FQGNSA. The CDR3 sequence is CASSLWYGNTEAFF. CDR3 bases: TGTGCCAGCAGCTTATGGTACGGGAACACTGAAGCTTTCTTT.

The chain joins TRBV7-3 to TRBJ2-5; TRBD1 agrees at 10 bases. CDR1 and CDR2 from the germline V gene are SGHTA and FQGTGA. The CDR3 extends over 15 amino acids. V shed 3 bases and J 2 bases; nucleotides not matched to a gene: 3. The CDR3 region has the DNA TGTGCCAGCAGCTTGGGACAGGGGCCGCAAGAGACCCAGTACTTC. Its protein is CASSLGQGPQETQYF.

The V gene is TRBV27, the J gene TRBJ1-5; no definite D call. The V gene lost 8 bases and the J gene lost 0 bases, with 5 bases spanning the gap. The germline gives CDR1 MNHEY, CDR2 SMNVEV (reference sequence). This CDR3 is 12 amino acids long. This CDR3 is CASGNSNQPQHF. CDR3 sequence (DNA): TGTGCCAGCGGCAATAGCAATCAGCCCCAGCATTTT.

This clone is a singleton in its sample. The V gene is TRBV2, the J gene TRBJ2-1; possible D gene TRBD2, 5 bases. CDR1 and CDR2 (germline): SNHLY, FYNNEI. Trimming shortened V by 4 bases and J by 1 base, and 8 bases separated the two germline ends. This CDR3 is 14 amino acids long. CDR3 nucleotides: TGTGCCAGCAGTGTCCAGCGGTCCTACAATGAGCAGTTCTTC. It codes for CASSVQRSYNEQFF.

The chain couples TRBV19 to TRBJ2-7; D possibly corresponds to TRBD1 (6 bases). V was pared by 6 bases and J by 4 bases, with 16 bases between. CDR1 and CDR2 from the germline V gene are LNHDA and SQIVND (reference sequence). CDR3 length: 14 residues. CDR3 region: CASSGTWTSYEQYF. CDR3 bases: TGTGCCAGTAGCGGGACATGGACTTCATACGAGCAGTACTTC.

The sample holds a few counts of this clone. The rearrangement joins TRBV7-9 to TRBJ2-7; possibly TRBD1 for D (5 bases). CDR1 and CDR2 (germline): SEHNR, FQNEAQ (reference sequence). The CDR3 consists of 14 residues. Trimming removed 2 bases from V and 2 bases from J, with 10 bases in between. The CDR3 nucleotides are TGTGCCAGCAGCTTATCGGACACGGCCTACGAGCAGTACTTC. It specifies CASSLSDTAYEQYF. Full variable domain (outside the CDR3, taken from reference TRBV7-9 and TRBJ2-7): DTGVSQNPRHKITKRGQNVTFRCDPISEHNRLYWYRQTLGQGPEFLTYFQNEAQLEKSRLLSDRFSAERPKGSFSTLEIQRTEQGDSAMYLCASSLSDTAYEQYFGPGTRLTVT.

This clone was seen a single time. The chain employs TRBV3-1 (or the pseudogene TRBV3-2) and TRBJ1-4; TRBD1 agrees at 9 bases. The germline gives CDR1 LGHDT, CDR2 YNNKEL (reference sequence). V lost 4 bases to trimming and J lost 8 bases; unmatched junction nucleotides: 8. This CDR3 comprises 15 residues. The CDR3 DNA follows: TGTGCCAGCAGCCGAAAGACAGGGGGAAAAGAAAAACTGTTTTTT. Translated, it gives CASSRKTGGKEKLFF.

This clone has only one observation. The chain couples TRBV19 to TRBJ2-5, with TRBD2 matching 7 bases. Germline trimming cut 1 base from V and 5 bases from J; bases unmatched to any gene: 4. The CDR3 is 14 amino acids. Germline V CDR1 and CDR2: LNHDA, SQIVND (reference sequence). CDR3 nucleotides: TGTGCCAGTAGTATAGGACTAGCAGGGGAGACCCAGTACTTC. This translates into CASSIGLAGETQYF.

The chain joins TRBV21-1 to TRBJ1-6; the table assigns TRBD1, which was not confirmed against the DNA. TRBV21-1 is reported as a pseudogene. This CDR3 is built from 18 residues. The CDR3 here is CASSKAVRGRILNSPLHF. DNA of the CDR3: TGTGCCAGCAGCAAAGCGGTCAGGGGGCGGATACTTAATTCACCCCTCCACTTT.